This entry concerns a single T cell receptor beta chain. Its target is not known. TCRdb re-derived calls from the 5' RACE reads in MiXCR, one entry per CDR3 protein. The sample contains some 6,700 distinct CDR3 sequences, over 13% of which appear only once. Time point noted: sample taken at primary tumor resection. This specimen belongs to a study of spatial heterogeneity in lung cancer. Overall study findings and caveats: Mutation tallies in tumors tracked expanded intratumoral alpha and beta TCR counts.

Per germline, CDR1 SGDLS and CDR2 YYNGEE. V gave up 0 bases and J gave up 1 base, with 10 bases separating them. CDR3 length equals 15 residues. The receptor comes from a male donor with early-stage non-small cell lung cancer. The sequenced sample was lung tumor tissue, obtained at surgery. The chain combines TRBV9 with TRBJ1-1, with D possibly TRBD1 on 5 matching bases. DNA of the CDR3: TGTGCCAGCAGCGTAGGGGGGACTGAGAACACTGAAGCTTTCTTT. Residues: CASSVGGTENTEAFF.